Here is one TCR beta chain with its context. These data are taken from a study of OX40 agonist ivuxolimab in advanced cancers. This table comes from immunoSEQ multiplex PCR, and its TCRdb copy is limited to in-frame clones, with some not included. Among 20,000 or so clones listed, about four fifths were seen once. The receptor was isolated from an adult with an advanced solid tumor such as melanoma, head and neck, liver or kidney cancer. The material was CD4+ or CD8+ T cells sorted from blood, obtained in a trial of the OX40 agonist ivuxolimab.

As DNA, the CDR3 is TGCGCCAGCAGCCAAGTGGAGCCGCCGAACACTGAAGCTTTCTTT. It encodes CASSQVEPPNTEAFF. The chain employs TRBV4-1 and TRBJ1-1; D not certain. CDR3 length: 15 amino acids. V was clipped by 1 base and J by 1 base, with 10 bases between them. Germline V lookup: CDR1 MGHRA, CDR2 YSYEKL.